This T cell receptor beta chain was documented in a study of response to subunit inactivated influenza vaccine. This clonotype was seen many times. TCRdb re-derived calls from the RT-PCR reads in MiXCR, one entry per CDR3 protein. The sample includes around 600,000 distinct CDR3 sequences, approximately 10% of them seen just once. This CDR3 comprises 13 residues. CDR1 is SEHNR, CDR2 FQNEAQ, per germline (reference sequence). Trimming left V 3 bases short and J 2 bases short, with 8 bases between. These data are also associated with another study on T cells expressing NK-cell markers. Per that study: The authors made TCR beta cDNA libraries by 5'RACE template switching. This switching added a universal primer site and UMIs. Sorted CD3+CD56-NKG2C+, CD3+CD56+NKG2C+ and CD3+CD56+NKG2C- T cells supplied the TCR beta repertoires. The same clonotypes also predominated in the CD3+CD56-NKG2C+ fraction of several donors. Whether the expanded NKG2C+ T cell clones recognized HCMV remained unclear.

The sequence derives from a man aged 45-65 years who received an inactivated influenza vaccine. Sequences were derived from PBMCs from blood, sampled on the day of vaccination. J is TRBJ2-7 and V is TRBV7-9; D uncertain. The CDR3 bases are TGTGCCAGCAGCTTGACTGGCCCCTACGAGCAGTACTTC. As protein: CASSLTGPYEQYF. Filled out from reference TRBV7-9 and TRBJ2-7, the complete variable domain reads DTGVSQNPRHKITKRGQNVTFRCDPISEHNRLYWYRQTLGQGPEFLTYFQNEAQLEKSRLLSDRFSAERPKGSFSTLEIQRTEQGDSAMYLCASSLTGPYEQYFGPGTRLTVT.